This paragraph reports one T cell receptor (beta chain). What it binds is not known. The data were obtained in a study of T cells in localized non-small cell lung cancer. Broader study findings: Owing to sequencing of a solitary tumor region, heterogeneity cannot be discounted.

TCRdb keeps only in-frame clones here, not all; method: immunoSEQ multiplex PCR. The sample records around 90,000 clones, less than 85% being singletons. V lost 9 bases, J lost 4 bases, and 9 bases stayed unmatched. CDR1 is LNHDA and CDR2 is SQIVND in the germline V gene (reference sequence). This CDR3 has 14 residues. The rearrangement links TRBV19 to TRBJ2-7; 10 bases fit TRBD2. The sequencing used PBMCs, collected before any cancer treatment. This clonotype originated in a man between 40 and 70 years old with stage II squamous cell lung carcinoma. The DNA of the CDR3 is TGTGCCAGCAGCTTTTCTAGCGGGAGTTACGAGCAGTACTTC. Translated: CASSFSSGSYEQYF.